The 11 T cell receptor beta chains below all came from one sample that was sequenced in a study of T cell repertoires in cytomegalovirus infection. The antigens for these receptors are not known. One entry per CDR3 protein results from TCRdb running MiXCR on the reads. The sample includes hundreds of thousands of distinct CDR3 sequences, less than 35% seen only once; the top ten take roughly 12%. The sample in question was cultured CD8+ T cells from PBMCs, obtained from culture after CMV antigen stimulation. The receptors were gathered from a human donor in good health (CMV status not recorded). Some clones in this sample may be carry-over from other donors' samples.

This clonotype has a handful of counts. The V and J genes are TRBV7-8 and TRBJ2-2, with D possibly being TRBD1 or TRBD2 (5 bases each). Germline V gives CDR1 SGHVS, CDR2 FQNEAQ. The CDR3 contains 15 residues. Between the trimmed V and J ends, which lost 2 bases and 6 bases, there was a span of 13 bases. The CDR3: CASSLLSRGPGELFF. For the CDR3, the DNA is TGTGCCAGCAGCTTATTGTCTCGGGGCCCCGGGGAGCTGTTTTTT.

The genes are TRBV11-2 and TRBJ2-1, with 15 bases fitting TRBD2. The CDR3 has 19 residues. Germline values: CDR1 SGHAT, CDR2 FQNNGV. V dropped 5 bases and J dropped 8; count of bases not matched to a gene: 16. Here the CDR3 DNA reads TGTGCCAGCAGCCCAAGCCCCGGACTAGCGGGGGGGCCTATCGATGAGCAGTTCTTC. Translated: CASSPSPGLAGGPIDEQFF. Complete variable domain (other parts from reference TRBV11-2 and TRBJ2-1): EAGVAQSPRYKIIEKRQSVAFWCNPISGHATLYWYQQILGQGPKLLIQFQNNGVVDDSQLPKDRFSAERLKGVDSTLKIQPAKLEDSAVYLCASSPSPGLAGGPIDEQFFGPGTRLTVL.

V is TRBV12-3 or TRBV12-4 and J is TRBJ1-2; perhaps TRBD1 as D (6 bases). The CDR3 is made up of 13 amino acids. V dropped 5 bases and J dropped 8 bases, with 15 bases sitting between them. The CDR3 here is CASSRNRVWGYTF. CDR3 DNA sequence: TGTGCCAGCAGTCGCAACAGGGTATGGGGCTACACCTTC.

This clonotype was found a few times. The chain joins TRBV7-2 to TRBJ1-6; D gene uncertain. The CDR3 is 17 residues long. V was trimmed by 5 bases and J by 9 bases, leaving 23 bases between them. Germline CDR1 reads SGHTA; CDR2 reads FQGNSA. CDR3 residues: CASSAGPRQPTGSPLHF. In nucleotides, the CDR3 is TGTGCCAGCAGCGCAGGACCGCGGCAGCCGACTGGTTCACCCCTCCACTTT.

The V gene is TRBV28, the J gene TRBJ2-5; the match to TRBD2 covers 8 bases. This CDR3 region has 16 residues. The V gene end was trimmed by 8 bases and the J gene end by 5 bases; junction bases not matched to a gene: 16. The germline gives CDR1 MDHEN, CDR2 SYDVKM. CDR3 in DNA: TGTGCCAGCGGACCTACAAGGGCGGGGGGCCGGGAGACCCAGTACTTC. Translating gives CASGPTRAGGRETQYF.

This clonotype came up a few times. V is TRBV29-1 and J is TRBJ1-1; D possibly corresponds to TRBD1 (6 bases). V was shortened by 7 bases and J by 1 base, with 22 bases between the two germline ends. The CDR3 is made up of 16 amino acids. The germline V gene has CDR1 SQVTM and CDR2 ANQGSEA. For the CDR3, the DNA is TGCAGCGCGGCAGGGCAGGGGCCCTACACGAACACTGAAGCTTTCTTT. It yields the protein CSAAGQGPYTNTEAFF.

This chain joins TRBV9 and TRBJ2-5, with 7 bases fitting TRBD1. The CDR3 is 13 amino acids. Trimming cost V 3 bases and J 7 bases; bases outside gene matches: 6. Germline lookup yields CDR1 SGDLS and CDR2 YYNGEE. CDR3 DNA: TGTGCCAGCAGCGACAGGGGCCAGCGGACCCAGTACTTC. It encodes CASSDRGQRTQYF. Filled out from reference TRBV9 and TRBJ2-5, the complete variable domain reads DSGVTQTPKHLITATGQRVTLRCSPRSGDLSVYWYQQSLDQGLQFLIQYYNGEERAKGNILERFSAQQFPDLHSELNLSSLELGDSALYFCASSDRGQRTQYFGPGTRLLVL.

The chain joins TRBV19 to TRBJ1-1, with D possibly matching TRBD1 (6 bases). Germline V CDR1 and CDR2: LNHDA, SQIVND (reference sequence). This CDR3 region has 14 residues. The ends were cut back, 5 bases at V and 6 bases at J, with 16 bases in the middle. In DNA, the CDR3 is TGTGCCAGTAGTTGGGGGGCTACCCCTTCTGAAGCTTTCTTT. It translates to CASSWGATPSEAFF.

The chain employs TRBV7-6 and TRBJ1-1; D gene unclear. This CDR3 contains 13 residues. CDR1 is SGHVS and CDR2 is FNYEAQ in the germline V gene. V was trimmed by 5 bases and J by 0 bases, leaving 7 bases between them. The DNA for the CDR3 is TGTGCCAGCAGCCGGACTATGAACACTGAAGCTTTCTTT. This sequence encodes CASSRTMNTEAFF.

The chain couples TRBV19 to TRBJ2-2; perhaps TRBD2 as D (6 bases). CDR1 is LNHDA, CDR2 SQIVND, per germline (reference sequence). The CDR3 consists of 14 residues. The V end was cut by 3 bases, the J end by 7 bases, with 12 bases between. CDR3 coding DNA: TGTGCCAGTAGTATTGCGGGATACGGCGGGGAGCTGTTTTTT. It translates to CASSIAGYGGELFF.

This clonotype came up many times. The chain has TRBV6-5 and TRBJ2-1, with D perhaps matching TRBD2 (6 bases). The germline V gene encodes CDR1 MNHEY and CDR2 SVGAGI. The V end was cut by 2 bases, the J end by 5 bases, with 22 bases between. The CDR3 sequence is 18 residues long. DNA for the CDR3: TGTGCCAGCAGTTACAATCCGGGAGACCTCTTTCGGGACAATGAGCAGTTCTTC. This codes for CASSYNPGDLFRDNEQFF.